The clone carrying this T cell receptor beta chain was detected only a few times. What it binds is not known. Investigators reverse transcribed all isolated RNA, so they sequenced expressed TCRB transcripts. Using immunoSEQ multiplex PCR, the repertoire was profiled, and TCRdb retains in-frame clones only, with some absent. Among roughly 160,000 clones listed, 6.5% to 8.5% were seen once. Germline CDR1 MGHRA, CDR2 YSYEKL. Trimming at V came to 2 bases and at J to 4 bases, leaving 4 bases not matched to a gene. This CDR3 contains 14 residues. This record comes from a study of beta chain features in type 1 diabetes. Findings and limits, study-wide: Type 1 diabetes patients showed a moderate but significant shortening of TCRB CDR3s in all four CD4+ subsets. Insertion counts at VDJ junctions were lower in type 1 diabetes patients, who also showed more deletions there.

Each donor gave one heparinised blood draw averaging around 120 mL. The authors sorted CD4+ naive, central memory, regulatory and stem cell-like memory cells via CD45RO/CCR7/CD25/CD127/CD95/CD27. The gene calls are TRBV4-1 and TRBJ2-7; 8 bases match TRBD2. The TCR originated in a woman aged 18 to 35 with type 1 diabetes. The sequencing input was central memory CD4+ T cells from blood. CDR3 in amino acids: CASSQSSGDYEQYF. CDR3 coding DNA: TGCGCCAGCAGCCAAAGTAGCGGGGATTACGAGCAGTACTTC.